One sample yielded the 3 T cell receptor beta chains listed below, sequenced in a study of CD8 T cells in Susac syndrome. After extraction with the RNeasy kit, about 0.5 to 1 ug of the RNA was reverse transcribed using random hexamers. TCRdb re-derived calls from the immunoSEQ multiplex PCR reads in MiXCR, one entry per CDR3 protein. Altogether about 250,000 distinct CDR3 sequences are present, around 95% being singletons, with the ten largest covering approximately 0.07%. Material: CD4+ T cells from PBMCs. The source of these receptors is a human donor with multiple sclerosis.

The chain employs TRBV2 and TRBJ1-2, with 7 positions matching TRBD1. V shed 8 bases, J shed 7 bases, and the junction held 4 bases outside the gene matches. This CDR3 is built from 11 residues. Germline CDR1 and CDR2: SNHLY and FYNNEI. Here the CDR3 reads CASGQDGGYTF. The CDR3 DNA is TGTGCCAGCGGACAGGACGGTGGCTACACCTTC.

The chain combines TRBV20-1 with TRBJ2-3; D unclear. The CDR3 is made up of 11 amino acids. The germline CDR1 and CDR2 sequences are DFQATT and SNEGSKA (reference sequence). The V and J ends lost 5 bases and 6 bases respectively, with 9 bases between them. The DNA for the CDR3 is TGCAGTGCTCCGGCGAGGGATACGCAGTATTTT. Its protein product is CSAPARDTQYF.

This CDR3 is CASSSTEYEQYV. The CDR3 coding sequence is TGTGCCAGCAGCTCTACAGAATACGAGCAGTACGTC. This sequence joins TRBV7-9 and TRBJ2-7, with D unresolved. The CDR3 runs to 12 residues. V lost 4 bases, J lost 4 bases, and 8 bases lay in between. Germline lookup yields CDR1 SEHNR and CDR2 FQNEAQ (reference sequence).